These 5 T cell receptor beta chains originate from one sample sequenced in a study of Graves' ophthalmopathy and Graves' hyperthyroidism. RNA transcripts were the source from which TCR beta CDR3 regions were amplified. HTBI primers were used in a first-round RT-PCR, which preceded a second-round multiplex PCR. TCRdb recomputed calls from the multiplex PCR reads with MiXCR, one row per CDR3 protein. The sample has roughly 1.1 million distinct CDR3 sequences; about 38% are singletons. The sequencing input was peripheral blood or thyroid tissue (not recorded which). The receptors originated from an adult man with Graves' hyperthyroidism.

The V call is TRBV9, the J call TRBJ2-7; 8 nucleotides match TRBD2. The V and J ends lost 0 bases and 2 bases, in that order; junction bases with no gene match: 4. The germline gives CDR1 SGDLS, CDR2 YYNGEE. The CDR3 is made up of 15 amino acids. The CDR3 sequence is CASSVEVAGTYEQYF. The CDR3 DNA sequence: TGTGCCAGCAGCGTAGAAGTAGCGGGAACCTACGAGCAGTACTTC.

The V gene is TRBV12-3 or TRBV12-4, the J gene TRBJ1-2; D call uncertain. The V and J ends lost 6 bases and 8 bases respectively, with 10 bases between them. The CDR3 covers 11 residues. The CDR3 nucleotides are TGTGCCAGCAGCCGAGGGTGGGGCTACACCTTC. It translates to CASSRGWGYTF.

The chain has TRBV7-9 and TRBJ1-2; 7 bases match TRBD1. In germline, CDR1 is SEHNR, CDR2 FQNEAQ (reference sequence). With 5 bases clipped from V and 6 bases from J, the junction kept 12 bases outside the gene matches. The CDR3 runs 15 residues. The CDR3 reads CASSPGQSVGDGYTF. CDR3 bases: TGTGCCAGCAGCCCGGGACAGTCGGTTGGCGATGGCTACACCTTC.

The chain links TRBV20-1 to TRBJ1-1; D is undetermined. Trimming removed 4 bases from V and 9 bases from J, with 12 bases in between. Per the germline V gene, CDR1 is DFQATT and CDR2 is SNEGSKA (reference sequence). The CDR3 is 11 residues long. CDR3 bases: TGCAGTGCTACCACCGACACGAAAGCTTTCTTT. This gives the protein CSATTDTKAFF.

In this sample, this clonotype turned up a few times. V usage is TRBV27 and J usage is TRBJ1-1, with 8 bases identical to TRBD1. Germline assignment: CDR1 MNHEY and CDR2 SMNVEV (reference sequence). V trimming: 8 bases; J trimming: 5 bases; junction bases outside the gene matches: 13. CDR3 length: 15 residues. CDR3 sequence (DNA): TGTGCCAGCTTCGGCGTCCAGGGGGCAGGGACTGAAGCTTTCTTT. Residues: CASFGVQGAGTEAFF.